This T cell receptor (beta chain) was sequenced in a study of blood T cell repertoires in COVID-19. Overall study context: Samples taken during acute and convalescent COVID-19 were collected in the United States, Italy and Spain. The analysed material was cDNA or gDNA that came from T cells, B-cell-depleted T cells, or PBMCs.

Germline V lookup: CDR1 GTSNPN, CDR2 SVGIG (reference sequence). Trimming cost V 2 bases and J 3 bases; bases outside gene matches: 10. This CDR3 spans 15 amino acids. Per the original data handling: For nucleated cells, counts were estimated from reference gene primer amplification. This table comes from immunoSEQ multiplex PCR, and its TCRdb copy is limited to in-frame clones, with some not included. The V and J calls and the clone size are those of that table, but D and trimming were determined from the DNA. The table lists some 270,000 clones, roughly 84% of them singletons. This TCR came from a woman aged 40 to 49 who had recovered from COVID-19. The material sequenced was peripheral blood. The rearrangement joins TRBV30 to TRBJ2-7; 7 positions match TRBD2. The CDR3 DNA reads TGTGCCTGGAGTCCAGGCGGAGGGAGGGGCTACGAGCAGTACTTC. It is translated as CAWSPGGGRGYEQYF.